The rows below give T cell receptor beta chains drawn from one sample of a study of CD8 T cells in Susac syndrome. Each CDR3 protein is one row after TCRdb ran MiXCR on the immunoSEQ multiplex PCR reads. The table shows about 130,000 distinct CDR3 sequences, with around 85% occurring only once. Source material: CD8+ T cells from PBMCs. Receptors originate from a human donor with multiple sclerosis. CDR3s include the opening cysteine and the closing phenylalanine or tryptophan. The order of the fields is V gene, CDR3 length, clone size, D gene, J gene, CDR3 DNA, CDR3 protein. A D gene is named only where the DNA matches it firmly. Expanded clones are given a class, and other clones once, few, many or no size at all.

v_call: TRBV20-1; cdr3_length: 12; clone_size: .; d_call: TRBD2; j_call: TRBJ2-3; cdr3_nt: TGCAGTGCTACGTGGGGGGGAGATACGCAGTATTTT; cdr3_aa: CSATWGGDTQYF
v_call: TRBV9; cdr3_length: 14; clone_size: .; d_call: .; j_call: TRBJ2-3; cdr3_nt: TGTGCCAGCAGCGTACAGGGAAGCACAGATACGCAGTATTTT; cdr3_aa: CASSVQGSTDTQYF
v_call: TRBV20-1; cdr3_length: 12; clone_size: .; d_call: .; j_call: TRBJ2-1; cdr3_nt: TGCAGTGCTGTTGGGGATGGAAATGAGCAGTTCTTC; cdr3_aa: CSAVGDGNEQFF
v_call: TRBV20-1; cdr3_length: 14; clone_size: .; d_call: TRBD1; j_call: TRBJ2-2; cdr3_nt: TGCAGTGCTAGGGACAGGAAGAACACCGGGGAGCTGTTTTTT; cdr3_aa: CSARDRKNTGELFF
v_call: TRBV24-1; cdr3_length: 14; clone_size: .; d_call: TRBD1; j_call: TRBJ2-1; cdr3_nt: TGTGCCACCAGGGGGGTGGACAGGGCAGATGAGCAGTTCTTC; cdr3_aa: CATRGVDRADEQFF
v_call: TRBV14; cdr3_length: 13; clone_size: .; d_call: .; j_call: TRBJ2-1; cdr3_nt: TGTGCCAGCAGGGCTCTAACAAGGACTGAGCAGTTCTTC; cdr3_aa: CASRALTRTEQFF
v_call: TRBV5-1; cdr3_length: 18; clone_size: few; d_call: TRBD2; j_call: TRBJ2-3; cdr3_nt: TGCGCCAGCAGCTACCGCGGAGGTTTAGCGGGGGGCCGGAATACGCAGTATTTT; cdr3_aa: CASSYRGGLAGGRNTQYF
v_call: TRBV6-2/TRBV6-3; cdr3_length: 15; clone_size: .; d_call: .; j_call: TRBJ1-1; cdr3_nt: TGTGCCAGTAGTCTCTTATTTGGGTGGTTCACTGAAGCTTTCTTT; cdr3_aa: CASSLLFGWFTEAFF
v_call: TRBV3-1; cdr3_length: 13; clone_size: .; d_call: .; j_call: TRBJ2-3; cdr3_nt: TGTGCCAGCAGCCAAGATAGGACAGATACGCAGTATTTT; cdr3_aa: CASSQDRTDTQYF
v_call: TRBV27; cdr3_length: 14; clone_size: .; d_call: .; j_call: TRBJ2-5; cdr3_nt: TGTGCCAGCAGTCCACGGACAGTTGGACAGACCCAGTACTTC; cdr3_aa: CASSPRTVGQTQYF
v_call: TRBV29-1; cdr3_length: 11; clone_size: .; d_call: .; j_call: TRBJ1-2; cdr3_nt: TGCAGCGTTGAGCTGGCAGGTGGCTACACCTTC; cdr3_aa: CSVELAGGYTF
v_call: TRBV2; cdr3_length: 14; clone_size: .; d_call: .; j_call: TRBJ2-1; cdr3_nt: TGTGCCAGCAGTGATAAGGGCTCCTACAATGAGCAGTTCTTC; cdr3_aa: CASSDKGSYNEQFF
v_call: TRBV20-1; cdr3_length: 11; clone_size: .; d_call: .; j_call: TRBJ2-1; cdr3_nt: TGCAGTGCTACGGCGGACAATGAGCAGTTCTTC; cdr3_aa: CSATADNEQFF
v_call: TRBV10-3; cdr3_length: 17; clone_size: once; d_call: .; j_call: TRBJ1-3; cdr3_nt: TGTGCCATCAGTGAGAGACTAAACCCCCACTCTGGAAACACCATATATTTT; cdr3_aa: CAISERLNPHSGNTIYF
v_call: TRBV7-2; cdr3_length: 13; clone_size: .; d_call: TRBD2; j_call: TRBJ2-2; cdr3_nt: TGTGCCAGCGAGCGGGAGAACACCGGGGAGCTGTTTTTT; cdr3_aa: CASERENTGELFF
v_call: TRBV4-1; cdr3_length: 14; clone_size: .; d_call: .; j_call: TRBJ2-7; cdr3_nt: TGCGCCAGCAGCCAAGAGGGAACGACCTACGAGCAGTACTTC; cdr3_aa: CASSQEGTTYEQYF
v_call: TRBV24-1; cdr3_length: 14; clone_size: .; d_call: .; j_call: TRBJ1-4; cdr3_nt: TGTGCCACCAGTGAGGACGGAGAGAATGAAAAACTGTTTTTT; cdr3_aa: CATSEDGENEKLFF
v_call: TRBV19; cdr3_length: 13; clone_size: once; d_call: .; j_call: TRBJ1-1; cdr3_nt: TGTGCCACCAAAGACGGGATGAACACTGAAGCTTTCTTT; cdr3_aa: CATKDGMNTEAFF
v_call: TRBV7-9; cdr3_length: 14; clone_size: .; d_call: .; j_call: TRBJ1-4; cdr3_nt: TGTGCCAGCAGCCGACAGGCTAGTTTTGAAAAACTGTTTTTT; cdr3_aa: CASSRQASFEKLFF
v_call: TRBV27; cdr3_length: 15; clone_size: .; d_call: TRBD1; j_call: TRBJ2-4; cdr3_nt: TGTGCCAGCAGTGCCCGGACAGGGATGGAAAACATTCAGTACTTC; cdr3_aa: CASSARTGMENIQYF
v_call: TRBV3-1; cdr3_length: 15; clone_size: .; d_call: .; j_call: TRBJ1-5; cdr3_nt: TGTGCCAGCAGCCAAGATCATGAGGGGTTCCAGCCCCAGCATTTT; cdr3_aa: CASSQDHEGFQPQHF
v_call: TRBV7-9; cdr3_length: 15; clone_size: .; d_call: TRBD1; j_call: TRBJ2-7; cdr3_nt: TGTGCCAGCAGACTCGGGACAGGGGCGAACTACGAGCAGTACTTC; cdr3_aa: CASRLGTGANYEQYF
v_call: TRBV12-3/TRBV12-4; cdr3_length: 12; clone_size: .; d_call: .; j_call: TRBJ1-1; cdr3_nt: TGTGCCAGCAGCCCCGTTTGGACTGAAGCTTTCTTT; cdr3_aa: CASSPVWTEAFF
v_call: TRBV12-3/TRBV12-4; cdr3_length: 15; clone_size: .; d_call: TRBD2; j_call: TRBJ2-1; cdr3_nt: TGTGCCAGCAGTTTCTGGACTAGCGGGAGCGGGGAGCAGTTCTTC; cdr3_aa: CASSFWTSGSGEQFF
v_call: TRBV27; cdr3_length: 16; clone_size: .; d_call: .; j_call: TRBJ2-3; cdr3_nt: TGTGCCAGCAGTTTATTATCGGTGGACGGGACAGATACGCAGTATTTT; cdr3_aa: CASSLLSVDGTDTQYF
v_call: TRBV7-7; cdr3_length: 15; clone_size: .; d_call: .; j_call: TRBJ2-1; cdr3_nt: TGTGCTAGCAGCAAATCGGGATCCCCGGCGGATGAGCAGTTCTTC; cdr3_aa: CASSKSGSPADEQFF
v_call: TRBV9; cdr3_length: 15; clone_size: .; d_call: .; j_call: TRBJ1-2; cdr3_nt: TGTGCCAGCAGCGCAATTTGGGGGGGCGCGGATGGCTACACCTTC; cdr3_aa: CASSAIWGGADGYTF
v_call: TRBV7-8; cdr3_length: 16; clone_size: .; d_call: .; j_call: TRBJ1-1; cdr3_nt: TGTGCCAGCAGCTTAGTGGGGCGGAATATGAACACTGAAGCTTTCTTT; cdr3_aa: CASSLVGRNMNTEAFF
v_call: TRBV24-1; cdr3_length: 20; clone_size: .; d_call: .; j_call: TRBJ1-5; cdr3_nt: TGTGCCACCAGTGAAAAGGCCGGGCCAACAACTATTAATAGCAATCAGCCCCAGCATTTT; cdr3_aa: CATSEKAGPTTINSNQPQHF
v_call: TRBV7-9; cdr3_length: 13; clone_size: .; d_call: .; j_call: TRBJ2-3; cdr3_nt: TGTGCCAGCAGTTCGGACCTGTGGGATACGCAGTATTTT; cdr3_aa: CASSSDLWDTQYF
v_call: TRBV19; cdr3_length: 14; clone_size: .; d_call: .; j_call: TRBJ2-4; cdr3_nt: TGTGCCAGTAGTGAGCCGCAGTACAAAAACATTCAGTACTTC; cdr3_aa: CASSEPQYKNIQYF
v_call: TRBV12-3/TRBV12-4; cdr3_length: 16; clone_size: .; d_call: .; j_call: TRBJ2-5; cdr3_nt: TGTGCCAGCAGTTTAGGTCTCGGCGGTTCCCAAGAGACCCAGTACTTC; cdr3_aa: CASSLGLGGSQETQYF
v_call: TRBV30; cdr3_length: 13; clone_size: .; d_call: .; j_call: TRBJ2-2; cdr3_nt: TGTGCCTGGAGTGGGGAAAGTCCCGGGGAGCTGTTTTTT; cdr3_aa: CAWSGESPGELFF
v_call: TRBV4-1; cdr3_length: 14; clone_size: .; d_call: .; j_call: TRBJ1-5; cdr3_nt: TGCGCCAGCAGCCCTTGGGCGGAGAATCAGCCCCAGCATTTT; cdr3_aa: CASSPWAENQPQHF
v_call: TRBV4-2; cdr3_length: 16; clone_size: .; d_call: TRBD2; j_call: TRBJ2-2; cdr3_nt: TGTGCCAGCAGCCCTCAAGCGGGAGACGTCACCGGGGAGCTGTTTTTT; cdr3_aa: CASSPQAGDVTGELFF
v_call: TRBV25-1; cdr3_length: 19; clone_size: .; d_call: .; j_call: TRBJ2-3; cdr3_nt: TGTGCCAGCAGTGAATATTCGGGTAGGGGTCTTCCTTTTGCAGATACGCAGTATTTT; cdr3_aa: CASSEYSGRGLPFADTQYF
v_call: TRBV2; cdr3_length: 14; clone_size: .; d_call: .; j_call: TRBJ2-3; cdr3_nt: TGTGCCAGCACCCCTCCGGGAGACAAAGATACGCAGTATTTT; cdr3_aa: CASTPPGDKDTQYF
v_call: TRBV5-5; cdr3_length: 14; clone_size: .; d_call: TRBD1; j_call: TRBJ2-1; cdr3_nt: TGTGCCAGCAGCCCCCGACAGGGATCCGTTGAGCAGTTCTTC; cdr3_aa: CASSPRQGSVEQFF
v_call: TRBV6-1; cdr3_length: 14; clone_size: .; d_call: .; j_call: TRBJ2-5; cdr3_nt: TGTGCCAGCAGTGAACCGACTAGTCGGGAGACCCAGTACTTC; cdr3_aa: CASSEPTSRETQYF
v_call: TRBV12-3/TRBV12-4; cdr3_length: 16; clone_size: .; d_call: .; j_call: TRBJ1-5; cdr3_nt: TGTGCCAGCAGTTTCACTTTGTTCGGCATCGACCAGCCCCAGCATTTT; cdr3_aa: CASSFTLFGIDQPQHF
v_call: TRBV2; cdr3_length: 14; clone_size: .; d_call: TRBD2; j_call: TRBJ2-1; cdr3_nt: TGTGCCAGCAGTGCCGGTAGCGGGAGATTCAGGCAGTTCTTC; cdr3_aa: CASSAGSGRFRQFF
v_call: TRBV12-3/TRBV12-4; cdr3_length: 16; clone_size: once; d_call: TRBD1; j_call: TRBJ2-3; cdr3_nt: TGTGCCAGCAGCCTAGACGGGACAGCTAGCACAGATACGCAGTATTTT; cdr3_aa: CASSLDGTASTDTQYF
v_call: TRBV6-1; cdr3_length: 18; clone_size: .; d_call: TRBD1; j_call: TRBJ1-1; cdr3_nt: TGTGCCAGCAGTACACCGGGACAGGGGGGATTGGTGAACACTGAAGCTTTCTTT; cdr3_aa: CASSTPGQGGLVNTEAFF
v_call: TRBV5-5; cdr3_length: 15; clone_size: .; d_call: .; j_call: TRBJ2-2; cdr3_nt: TGTGCCAGCAACACGGGTACAGCTTTTACCGGGGAGCTGTTTTTT; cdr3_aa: CASNTGTAFTGELFF
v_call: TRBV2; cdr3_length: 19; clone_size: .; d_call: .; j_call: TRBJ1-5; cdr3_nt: TGTGCCAGCCCGCCCTCCGCAGGAGGACTGACTCGGAGCCTTCAGCCCCAGCATTTT; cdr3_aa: CASPPSAGGLTRSLQPQHF
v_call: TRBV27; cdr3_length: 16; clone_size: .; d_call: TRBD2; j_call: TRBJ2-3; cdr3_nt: TGTGCCAGCAGTATCTTAGCGGGAGGGCCCCTGGATACGCAGTATTTT; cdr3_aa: CASSILAGGPLDTQYF
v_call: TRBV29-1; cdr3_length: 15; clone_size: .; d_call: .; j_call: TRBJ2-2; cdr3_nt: TGCAGCGTTGAAGGTCGGGGACAGAACACCGGGGAGCTGTTTTTT; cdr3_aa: CSVEGRGQNTGELFF
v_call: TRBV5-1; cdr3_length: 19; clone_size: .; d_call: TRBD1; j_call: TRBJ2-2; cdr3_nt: TGCGCCAGCAGCCTGACGGGACAGGGGGCTCTCTCGGACACCGGGGAGCTGTTTTTT; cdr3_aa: CASSLTGQGALSDTGELFF
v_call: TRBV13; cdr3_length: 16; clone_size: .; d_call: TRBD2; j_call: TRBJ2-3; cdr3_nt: TGTGCCAGCAGACTCGCTACTAGCGGCTGGACAGATACGCAGTATTTT; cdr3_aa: CASRLATSGWTDTQYF
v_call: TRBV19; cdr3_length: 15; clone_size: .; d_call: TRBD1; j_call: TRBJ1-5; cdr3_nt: TGTGCCAGCATCGACAGGGGTTCCCGCAATCAGCCCCAGCATTTT; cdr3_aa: CASIDRGSRNQPQHF
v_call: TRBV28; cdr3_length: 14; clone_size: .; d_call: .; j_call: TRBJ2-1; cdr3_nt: TGTGCCAGCAGTTTTCTGGCTTCCTACAATGAGCAGTTCTTC; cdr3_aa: CASSFLASYNEQFF
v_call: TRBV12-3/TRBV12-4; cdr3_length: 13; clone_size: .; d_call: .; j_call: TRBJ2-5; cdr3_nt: TGTGCCAGCAGTTTCAAGGGATCTGAGACCCAGTACTTC; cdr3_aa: CASSFKGSETQYF
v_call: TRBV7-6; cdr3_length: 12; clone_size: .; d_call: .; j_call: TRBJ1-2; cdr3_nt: TGTGCCAGCAGCTTAGATCTCCGTGGCTACACCTTC; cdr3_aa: CASSLDLRGYTF
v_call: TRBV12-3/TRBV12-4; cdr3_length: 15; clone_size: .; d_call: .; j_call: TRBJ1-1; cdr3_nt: TGTGCCAGCAGTTTCCCCTCCGGCGGAAACACTGAAGCTTTCTTT; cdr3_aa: CASSFPSGGNTEAFF
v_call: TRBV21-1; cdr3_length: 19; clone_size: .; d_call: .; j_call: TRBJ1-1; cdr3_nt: TGTGCCAGCAGCAAAGATGACGCGCGGGCCGGGACCGCTAACACTGAAGCTTTCTTT; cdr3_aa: CASSKDDARAGTANTEAFF
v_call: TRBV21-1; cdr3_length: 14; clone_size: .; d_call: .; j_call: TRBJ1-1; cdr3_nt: TGTGCCTTAAGAAGGTTATCGGTCGACACTGAAGCTTTCTTT; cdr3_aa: CALRRLSVDTEAFF
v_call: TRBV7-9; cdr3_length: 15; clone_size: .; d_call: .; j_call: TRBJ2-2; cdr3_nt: TGTGCCAGCAGCCATGACGGGATGGCTACCGGGGAGCTGTTTTTT; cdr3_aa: CASSHDGMATGELFF
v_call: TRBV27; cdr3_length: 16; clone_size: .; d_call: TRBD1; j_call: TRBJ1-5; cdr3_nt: TGTGCCAGCAGTCCTGGGACAGGATTAAGCAATCAGCCCCAGCATTTT; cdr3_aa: CASSPGTGLSNQPQHF